This is a list of T cell receptor beta chains from one sample in a study of cytomegalovirus exposure and HLA in healthy donors. Only in-frame clones appear in the TCRdb table, and some are missing; sequencing was by immunoSEQ multiplex PCR. The sample has some 170,000 clones; 65% to 85% are singletons. Sequenced material: PBMCs. These receptors all come from a woman aged 30 to 39 in good health and CMV-seropositive. Both conserved end residues are part of each CDR3. The order of the fields is V gene, J gene, clone size, D gene, CDR3 DNA, CDR3 protein. The D gene is left open where the match is weak. Size is omitted from some rows. Given values are once, few, many or a class for expanded clones.

>TRBV6-5|TRBJ2-7|-|-
TGTGCCAGCAGTTACCCCGGGATCACCTACGAGCAGTACTTC
CASSYPGITYEQYF
>TRBV19|TRBJ1-5|-|-
TGTGCCAGTAGTATCTCTGGTGGGCGCGCTCAGCATTTT
CASSISGGRAQHF
>TRBV4-2|TRBJ2-5|-|-
TGTGCCAGCAGCCAAGATCCAACTAGGAGGAGGCAAGAGACCCAGTACTTC
CASSQDPTRRRQETQYF
>TRBV5-1|TRBJ2-2|-|TRBD1
TGCGCCAGCAGCTTGATAGACAGGGTTGCCGGGGAGCTGTTTTTT
CASSLIDRVAGELFF
>TRBV10-3|TRBJ1-2|few|TRBD1
TGTGCCATCAGTGAGAGACAGGGTCACAACTATGGCTACACCTTC
CAISERQGHNYGYTF
>TRBV2|TRBJ1-4|-|-
TGTGCCAGCCAGGGGACAGAAAAACTGTTTTTT
CASQGTEKLFF
>TRBV4-1|TRBJ2-1|-|-
TGCGCCAGCAGCCATCCGGGGATTACTTACAATGAGCAGTTCTTC
CASSHPGITYNEQFF
>TRBV27|TRBJ2-1|-|TRBD1
TGTGCCAGCAGTTTATCGGGCAGGGGGTGGTACAATGAGCAGTTCTTC
CASSLSGRGWYNEQFF
>TRBV4-1|TRBJ2-1|-|-
TGCGCCAGCAGCCAACTGAGGGAGGATAATGAGCAGTTCTTC
CASSQLREDNEQFF
>TRBV7-6|TRBJ2-7|-|TRBD1
TGTGCCAGCAGCTCTGGGACAGGGGCCTACGAGCAGTACTTC
CASSSGTGAYEQYF
>TRBV6-1|TRBJ1-2|-|-
TGTGCCAGCAGTGACGGGGGGGAGAGCTATGGCTACACCTTC
CASSDGGESYGYTF
>TRBV4-1|TRBJ2-1|-|TRBD1
TGCGCCAGCAGCCGTTTACCGGGACAGGGACGCGATGAGCAGTTCTTC
CASSRLPGQGRDEQFF
>TRBV5-5|TRBJ2-7|-|TRBD1
TGTGCCAGCAGCTTGGCGGGACAGGTGGGCGAGCAGTACTTC
CASSLAGQVGEQYF
>TRBV13|TRBJ1-1|-|-
TGTGCCAGCATCTCGGGGAACACTGAAGCTTTCTTT
CASISGNTEAFF
>TRBV7-9|TRBJ2-7|-|TRBD1
TGTGCCAGCAGCCCCGACAGGGACTACGAGCAGTACTTC
CASSPDRDYEQYF
>TRBV5-1|TRBJ2-1|-|-
TGCGCCAGCACTCCCCCGGGGGGCAGGAGCTCCTACAATGAGCAGTTCTTC
CASTPPGGRSSYNEQFF
>TRBV6-6|TRBJ1-3|-|-
TGTGCCAGCAGCCTTTTCGCCGGGGTTGACACCATATATTTT
CASSLFAGVDTIYF
>TRBV2|TRBJ2-1|once|TRBD1
TGTGCCAGCAAGACAGGGGCCAACAATGAGCAGTTCTTC
CASKTGANNEQFF
>TRBV5-1|TRBJ2-5|-|TRBD2
TGCGCCAGCAGCCCGCAATCGGGAGCGGGAGCTAAGAGGGCCCAGTACTTC
CASSPQSGAGAKRAQYF
>TRBV11-3|TRBJ2-3|-|TRBD1
TGTGCCAGCAGCTTCCGACAGGGGGCAGGGGCAGATACGCAGTATTTT
CASSFRQGAGADTQYF
>TRBV7-9|TRBJ2-1|-|-
TGTGCCAGCAGCCTCACGGGGCCGGGGAGGTACAATGAGCAGTTCTTC
CASSLTGPGRYNEQFF
>TRBV4-3|TRBJ1-1|-|TRBD1
TGCGCCAGCAGCCCCGACAGGGAGAGCACTGAAGCTTTCTTT
CASSPDRESTEAFF
>TRBV29-1|TRBJ2-7|-|-
TGCAGCGGGAGGGACCGAACCTACGGGCAGTACTTC
CSGRDRTYGQYF
>TRBV2|TRBJ2-1|-|TRBD2
TGTGCCAGCAGGAGCGGGGGGGGGTACAATGAGCAGTTCTTC
CASRSGGGYNEQFF
>TRBV19|TRBJ2-1|-|TRBD2
TGTGCCAGTAGGGCGGGGGGCACGTCCTACAATGAGCAGTTCTTC
CASRAGGTSYNEQFF
>TRBV6-6|TRBJ1-5|-|-
TGTGCCAGCAGTGCCCTCAGGGAGGGTCATCAGCCCCAGCATTTT
CASSALREGHQPQHF
>TRBV2|TRBJ2-7|few|TRBD1
TGTGCCAGCAGTAAGAGGACAGGGACCTCCTACGAGCAGTACTTC
CASSKRTGTSYEQYF
>TRBV2|TRBJ1-3|few|TRBD1
TGTGCCAGCTCAGACAGGGGGCTTGGAAACACCATATATTTT
CASSDRGLGNTIYF
>TRBV11-2|TRBJ2-3|-|-
TGTGCCAGCAGCTCGTGGACAGCCACCACAGATACGCAGTATTTT
CASSSWTATTDTQYF
>TRBV4-2|TRBJ1-2|once|-
TGTGCCAGCAGCCCCGACGAGGGAAGTGGCTACACCTTC
CASSPDEGSGYTF
>TRBV13|TRBJ1-4|-|-
TGTGCCAGCAGCCTCCGTGGCGAAAAACTGTTTTTT
CASSLRGEKLFF
>TRBV5-1|TRBJ1-4|-|TRBD1
TGCGCCAGCAGCTTGGGGGACAGTCTTAATGAAAAACTGTTTTTT
CASSLGDSLNEKLFF
>TRBV4-3|TRBJ1-6|-|-
TGCGCCAGCAGCCAAGAATGGCACCCGAGAGGTTCACCCCTCCACTTT
CASSQEWHPRGSPLHF
>TRBV19|TRBJ2-7|-|TRBD1
TGTGCCAGTAGTCGGACAGGGACCAGCTCCTACGAGCAGTACTTC
CASSRTGTSSYEQYF
>TRBV5-1|TRBJ1-1|-|TRBD1
TGCGCCAGCAGCTCCAGACAGGGACAATGGGGCACTGAAGCTTTCTTT
CASSSRQGQWGTEAFF
>TRBV9|TRBJ1-1|-|-
TGTGCCAGCAGCGTAGGGGGCGTGAACACTGAAGCTTTCTTT
CASSVGGVNTEAFF
>TRBV11-2|TRBJ2-5|-|TRBD2
TGTGCCAGCAGCCTCCCTAGCGGGGGGGTCCGAGAGACCCAGTACTTC
CASSLPSGGVRETQYF
>TRBV7-8|TRBJ1-5|-|-
TGTGCCAGCAGCTTAAAGAAGGTTCCGAGCGATAGGCAGCAGCCCCAGCATTTT
CASSLKKVPSDRQQPQHF
>TRBV4-3|TRBJ1-2|-|-
TGCGCCAGCAGCGCTACCCGACAGTATTCTTATGGCTACACCTTC
CASSATRQYSYGYTF
>TRBV7-8|TRBJ1-1|-|-
TGTGCCAGCAGCTTAGATTCCGAACGACAAGCGGCTGAAGCTTTCTTT
CASSLDSERQAAEAFF
>TRBV27|TRBJ2-2|-|-
TGTGCCAGCAGTACAGGGTGGGCCGGGGAGCTGTTTTTT
CASSTGWAGELFF
>TRBV11-2|TRBJ1-2|-|-
TGTGCCAGCAGCCCCCAGGGGAGAAACTATGGCTACACCTTC
CASSPQGRNYGYTF